This T cell receptor beta chain stems from a study of T cells in localized non-small cell lung cancer. After removal of 3 bases from V and 2 bases from J, the junction contained 1 base not matched to a gene. From germline, CDR1 is SGHNT and CDR2 YENEEA. The CDR3 consists of 15 residues. The assay was immunoSEQ multiplex PCR, and TCRdb's table has in-frame clones only and misses some. The sample includes fewer than 6,000 clones, less than 35% seen only once; the top ten take almost 5%. This clone rates as medium-sized. The target antigen is unknown. Study-level points and caveats: Heterogeneity stays possible, as sequencing covered only one tumor region. Those with higher blood T cell density had longer overall survival.

The TCR originated in a man between 40 and 70 years old with stage II lung adenocarcinoma. Sequencing used lung tumor tissue, obtained before any cancer treatment. V gene TRBV11-3 combines with J gene TRBJ2-2, with 9 bases lining up with TRBD2. The CDR3 loop reads CASSLGTSNTGELFF. CDR3 DNA: TGTGCCAGCAGCTTGGGGACTAGCAACACCGGGGAGCTGTTTTTT.